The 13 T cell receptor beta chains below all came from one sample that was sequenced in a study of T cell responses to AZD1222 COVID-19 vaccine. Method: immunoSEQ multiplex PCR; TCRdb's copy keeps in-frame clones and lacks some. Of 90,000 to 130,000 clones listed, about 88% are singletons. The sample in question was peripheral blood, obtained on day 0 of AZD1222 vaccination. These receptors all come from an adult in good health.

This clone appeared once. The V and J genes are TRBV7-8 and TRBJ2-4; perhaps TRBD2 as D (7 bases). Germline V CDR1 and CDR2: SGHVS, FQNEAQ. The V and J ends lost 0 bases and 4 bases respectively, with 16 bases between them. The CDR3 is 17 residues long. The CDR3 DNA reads TGTGCCAGCAGCTTAGCGGCGGGGGACACTTCTAAAAACATTCAGTACTTC. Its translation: CASSLAAGDTSKNIQYF.

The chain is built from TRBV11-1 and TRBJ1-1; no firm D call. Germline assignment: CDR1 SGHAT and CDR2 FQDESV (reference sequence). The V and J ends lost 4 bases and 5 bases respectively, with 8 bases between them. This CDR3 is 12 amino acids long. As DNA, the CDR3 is TGTGCCAGCAGCTCGAGGGAGACTGAAGCTTTCTTT. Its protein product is CASSSRETEAFF.

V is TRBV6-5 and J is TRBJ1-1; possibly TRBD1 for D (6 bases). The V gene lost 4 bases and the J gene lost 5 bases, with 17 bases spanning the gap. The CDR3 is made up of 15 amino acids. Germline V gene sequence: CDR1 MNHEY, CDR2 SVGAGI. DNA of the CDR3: TGTGCCAGCAGTTCCATCGGGGGGGCGCAAACTGAAGCTTTCTTT. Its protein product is CASSSIGGAQTEAFF.

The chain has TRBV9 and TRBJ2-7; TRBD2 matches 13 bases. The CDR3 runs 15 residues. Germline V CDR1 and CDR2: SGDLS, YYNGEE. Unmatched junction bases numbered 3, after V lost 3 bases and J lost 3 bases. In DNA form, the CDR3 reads TGTGCCAGCAGCGAGGGGACTAGCGGGATCTACGAGCAGTACTTC. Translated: CASSEGTSGIYEQYF.

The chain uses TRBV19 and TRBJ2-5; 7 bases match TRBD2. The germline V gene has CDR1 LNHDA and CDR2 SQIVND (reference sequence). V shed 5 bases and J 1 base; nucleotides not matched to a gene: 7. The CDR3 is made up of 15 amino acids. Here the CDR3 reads CASSWTSGSQETQYF. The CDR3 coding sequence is TGTGCCAGTAGTTGGACTAGTGGTTCCCAAGAGACCCAGTACTTC.

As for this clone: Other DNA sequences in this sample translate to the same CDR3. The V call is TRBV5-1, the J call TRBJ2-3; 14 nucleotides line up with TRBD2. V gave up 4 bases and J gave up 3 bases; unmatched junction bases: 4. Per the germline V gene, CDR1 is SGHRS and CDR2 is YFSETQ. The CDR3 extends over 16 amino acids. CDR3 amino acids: CASSPGLAGGTDTQYF. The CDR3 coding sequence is TGCGCCAGCAGCCCTGGACTAGCGGGAGGTACAGATACGCAGTATTTT. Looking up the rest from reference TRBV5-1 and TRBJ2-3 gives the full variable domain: KAGVTQTPRYLIKTRGQQVTLSCSPISGHRSVSWYQQTPGQGLQFLFEYFSETQRNKGNFPGRFSGRQFSNSRSEMNVSTLELGDSALYLCASSPGLAGGTDTQYFGPGTRLTVL.

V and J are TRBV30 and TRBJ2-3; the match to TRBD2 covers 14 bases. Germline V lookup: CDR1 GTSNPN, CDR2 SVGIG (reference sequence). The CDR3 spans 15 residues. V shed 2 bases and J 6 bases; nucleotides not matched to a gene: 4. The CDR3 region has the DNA TGTGCCTGGAGTCGGACTAGCGGGGGGCGGGATACGCAGTATTTT. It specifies CAWSRTSGGRDTQYF.

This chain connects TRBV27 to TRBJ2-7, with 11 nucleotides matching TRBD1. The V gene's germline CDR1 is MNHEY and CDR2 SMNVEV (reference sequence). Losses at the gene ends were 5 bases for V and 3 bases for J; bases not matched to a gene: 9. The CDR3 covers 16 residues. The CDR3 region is CASSGGDRGNFYEQYF. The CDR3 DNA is TGTGCCAGCAGTGGGGGGGACAGGGGGAATTTCTACGAGCAGTACTTC.

DNA of the CDR3: TGTGCCAGCAGTTACTCGACGGGCAGGGTGAACACTGAAGCTTTCTTT. Amino acids: CASSYSTGRVNTEAFF. The gene calls are TRBV6-5 and TRBJ1-1, with a weak D call TRBD1 (5 bases). Germline V lookup: CDR1 MNHEY, CDR2 SVGAGI. V gave up 0 bases and J gave up 0 bases, with 11 bases separating them. The CDR3 covers 16 residues.

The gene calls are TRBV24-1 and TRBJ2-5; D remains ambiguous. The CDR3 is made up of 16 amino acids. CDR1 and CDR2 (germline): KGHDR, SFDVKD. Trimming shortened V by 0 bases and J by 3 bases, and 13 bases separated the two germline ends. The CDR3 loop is CATSDLSFGGKETQYF. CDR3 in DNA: TGTGCCACCAGTGATTTGTCTTTCGGCGGCAAAGAGACCCAGTACTTC.

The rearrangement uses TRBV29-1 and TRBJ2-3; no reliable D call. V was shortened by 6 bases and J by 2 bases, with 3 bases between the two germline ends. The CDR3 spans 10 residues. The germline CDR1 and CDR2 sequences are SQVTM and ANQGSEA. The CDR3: CSVDTDTQYF. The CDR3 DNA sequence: TGCAGCGTAGACACAGATACGCAGTATTTT.

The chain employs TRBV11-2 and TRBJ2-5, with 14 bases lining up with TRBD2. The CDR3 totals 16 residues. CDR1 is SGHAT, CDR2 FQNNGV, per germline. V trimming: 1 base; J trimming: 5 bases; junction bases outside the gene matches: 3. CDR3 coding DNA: TGTGCCAGCAGCTTAGGACTAGCGGGAGGGCGGGAGACCCAGTACTTC. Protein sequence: CASSLGLAGGRETQYF.

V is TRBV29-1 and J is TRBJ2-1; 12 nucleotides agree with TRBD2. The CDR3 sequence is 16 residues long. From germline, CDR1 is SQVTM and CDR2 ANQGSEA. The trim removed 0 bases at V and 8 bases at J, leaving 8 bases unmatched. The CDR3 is CSVEDSGTSGWDEQFF. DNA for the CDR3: TGCAGCGTTGAAGACTCCGGGACTAGCGGGTGGGATGAGCAGTTCTTC.